The T cell receptor beta chain under discussion was sequenced for a study of a mutant IDH1 vaccine in newly diagnosed glioma. As for the study in general: Vaccination started 4-6 weeks after radiotherapy alone, or with temozolomide cycles. Sex among treated patients split roughly 60% male, roughly 40% female; mean age was roughly 40 years. Those enrolled had earlier been treated with radiotherapy, temozolomide, or both, mostly both.

Turning to this clone: What it binds is unknown.

Study-wide results and caveats: Pseudoprogression looked unconnected to shifts in top peripheral T cell clonotypes.

The method was immunoSEQ multiplex PCR; TCRdb's version includes in-frame clones alone and lacks a portion of them. This sample has tens of thousands of clones, with 86% found just once. CDR1 is MGHRA and CDR2 is YSYEKL in the germline V gene. This CDR3 spans 13 amino acids. V lost 0 bases and J 2 bases, leaving 5 bases between the germline ends. Time point meaning: week 35, safety follow-up. A single vaccine dose contained 300 ug of mutant IDH1 20-mer peptide, and topical imiquimod was used with it. Sample: PBMCs, taken from a glioma patient whose treatment included an IDH1 peptide vaccine. This chain links TRBV4-1 with TRBJ2-7, with D uncertain. The receptor was derived from a man aged 35 to 55 with glioma. The CDR3 DNA reads TGCGCCAGCAGCCAAGAACTACCCTACGAGCAGTACTTC. This translates into CASSQELPYEQYF.